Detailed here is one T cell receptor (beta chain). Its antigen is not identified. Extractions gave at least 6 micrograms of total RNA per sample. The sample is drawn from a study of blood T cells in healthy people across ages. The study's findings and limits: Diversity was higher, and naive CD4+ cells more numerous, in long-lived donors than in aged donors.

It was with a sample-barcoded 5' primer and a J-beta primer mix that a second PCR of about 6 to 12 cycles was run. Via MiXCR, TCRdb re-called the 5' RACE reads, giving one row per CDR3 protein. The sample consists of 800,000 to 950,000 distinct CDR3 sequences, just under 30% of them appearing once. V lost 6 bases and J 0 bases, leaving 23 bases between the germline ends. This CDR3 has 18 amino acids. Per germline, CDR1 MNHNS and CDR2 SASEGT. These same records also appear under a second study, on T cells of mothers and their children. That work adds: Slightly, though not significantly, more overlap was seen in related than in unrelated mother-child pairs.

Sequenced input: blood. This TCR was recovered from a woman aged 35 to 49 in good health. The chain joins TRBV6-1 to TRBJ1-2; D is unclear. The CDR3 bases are TGTGCCAGCAGGCCAATCCTAGGGTACGAAGGGACTAACTATGGCTACACCTTC. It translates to CASRPILGYEGTNYGYTF.